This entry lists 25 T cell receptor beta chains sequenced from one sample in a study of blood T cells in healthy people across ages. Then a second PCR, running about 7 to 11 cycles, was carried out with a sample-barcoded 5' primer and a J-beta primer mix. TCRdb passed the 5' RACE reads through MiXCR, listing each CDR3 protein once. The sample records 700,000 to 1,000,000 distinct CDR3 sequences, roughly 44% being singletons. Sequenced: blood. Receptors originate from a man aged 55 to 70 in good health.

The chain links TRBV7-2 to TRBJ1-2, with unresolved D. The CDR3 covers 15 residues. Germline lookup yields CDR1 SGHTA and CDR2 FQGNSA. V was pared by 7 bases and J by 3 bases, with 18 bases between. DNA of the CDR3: TGTGCCAGCACCCGCACGGGGAATTCTGACTATGGCTACACCTTC. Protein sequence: CASTRTGNSDYGYTF.

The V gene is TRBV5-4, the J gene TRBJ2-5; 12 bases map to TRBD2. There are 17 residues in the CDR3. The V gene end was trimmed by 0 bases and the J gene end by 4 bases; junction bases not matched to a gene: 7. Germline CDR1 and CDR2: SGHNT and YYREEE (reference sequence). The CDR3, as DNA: TGTGCCAGCAGCTTGGCGGCTAGCGGGGGGGCTCGAGAGACCCAGTACTTC. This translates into CASSLAASGGARETQYF.

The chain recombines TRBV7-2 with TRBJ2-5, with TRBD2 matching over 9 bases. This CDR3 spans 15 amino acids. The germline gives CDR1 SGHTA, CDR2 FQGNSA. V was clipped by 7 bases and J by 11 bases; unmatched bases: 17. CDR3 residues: CASTSGTSRHNEQYF. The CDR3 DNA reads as TGTGCCAGCACCTCCGGGACTAGCAGACACAATGAGCAGTACTTC.

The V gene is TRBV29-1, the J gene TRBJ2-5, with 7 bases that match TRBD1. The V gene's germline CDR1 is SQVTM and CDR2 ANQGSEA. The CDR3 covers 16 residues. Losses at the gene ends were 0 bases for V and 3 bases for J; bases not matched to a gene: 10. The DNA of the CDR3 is TGCAGCGTTGAAGATGCAGGGGGAATGCTTAAAGAGACCCAGTACTTC. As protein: CSVEDAGGMLKETQYF. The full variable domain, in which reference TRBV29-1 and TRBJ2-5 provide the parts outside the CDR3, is SAVISQKPSRDICQRGTSLTIQCQVDSQVTMMFWYRQQPGQSLTLIATANQGSEATYESGFVIDKFPISRPNLTFSTLTVSNMSPEDSSIYLCSVEDAGGMLKETQYFGPGTRLLVL.

CDR3 amino acids: CASSLVELAGSNEQFF. The CDR3 nucleotides read TGTGCCAGCAGCTTAGTCGAACTAGCGGGTTCAAATGAGCAGTTCTTC. The chain joins TRBV7-2 to TRBJ2-1, with 9 nucleotides matching TRBD2. CDR3 size: 16 residues. Germline CDR1 and CDR2: SGHTA and FQGNSA. After removal of 1 base from V and 7 bases from J, the junction contained 8 bases not matched to a gene.

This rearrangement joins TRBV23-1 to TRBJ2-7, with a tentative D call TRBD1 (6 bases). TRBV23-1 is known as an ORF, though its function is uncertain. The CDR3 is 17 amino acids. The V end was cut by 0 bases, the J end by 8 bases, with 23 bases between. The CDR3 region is CASSQSCCGTPFYQQYF. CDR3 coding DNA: TGCGCCAGCAGTCAATCCTGCTGTGGGACACCTTTTTACCAGCAGTACTTC.

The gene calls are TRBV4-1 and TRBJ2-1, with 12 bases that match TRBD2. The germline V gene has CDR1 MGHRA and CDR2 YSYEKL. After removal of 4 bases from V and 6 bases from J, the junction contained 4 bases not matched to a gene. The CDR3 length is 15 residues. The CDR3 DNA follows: TGCGCCAGCAGCCCGACTAGCGGGAGTCGCAATGAGCAGTTCTTC. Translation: CASSPTSGSRNEQFF.

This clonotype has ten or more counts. In nucleotides, the CDR3 is TGTGCCTGGAGTACCTCGTCAGACTATCAGCCCCAGCATTTT. This gives the protein CAWSTSSDYQPQHF. This chain connects TRBV30 to TRBJ1-5; D is uncertain. This CDR3 has 14 amino acids. Germline V gives CDR1 GTSNPN, CDR2 SVGIG (reference sequence). V was clipped by 2 bases and J by 5 bases, with 13 bases between them.

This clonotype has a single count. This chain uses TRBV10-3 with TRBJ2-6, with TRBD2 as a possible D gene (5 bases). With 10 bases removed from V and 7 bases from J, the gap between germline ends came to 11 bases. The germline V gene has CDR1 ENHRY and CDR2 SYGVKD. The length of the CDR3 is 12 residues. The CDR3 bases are TGTGCCACCAAGGGAGAAGCCAACGTCCTGACTTTC. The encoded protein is CATKGEANVLTF.

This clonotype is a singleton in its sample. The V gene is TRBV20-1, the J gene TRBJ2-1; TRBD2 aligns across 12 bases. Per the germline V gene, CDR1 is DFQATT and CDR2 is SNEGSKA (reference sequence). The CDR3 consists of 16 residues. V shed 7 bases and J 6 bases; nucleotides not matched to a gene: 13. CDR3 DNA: TGCAGTGGAAGTCCTAGCGGGAGGGCCGGGGCCAATGAGCAGTTCTTC. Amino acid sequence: CSGSPSGRAGANEQFF.

CDR3 in DNA: TGTGCCAGCAGCGACGCGACAGGGCCCTACAATGAGCAGTTCTTC. It is translated as CASSDATGPYNEQFF. This chain joins TRBV5-5 and TRBJ2-1; 7 bases align to TRBD1. The CDR3 is 15 amino acids. V was pared by 4 bases and J by 2 bases, with 6 bases of the junction left unmatched. CDR1 and CDR2 from the germline V gene are SGHKS and YYEKEE (reference sequence).

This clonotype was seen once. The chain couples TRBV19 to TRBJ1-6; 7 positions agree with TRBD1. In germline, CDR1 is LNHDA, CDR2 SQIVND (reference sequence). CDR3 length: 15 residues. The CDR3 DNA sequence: TGTTCCACCAAACCCCCGGGACAGACCAATTCACCCCTCCACTTT. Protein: CSTKPPGQTNSPLHF.

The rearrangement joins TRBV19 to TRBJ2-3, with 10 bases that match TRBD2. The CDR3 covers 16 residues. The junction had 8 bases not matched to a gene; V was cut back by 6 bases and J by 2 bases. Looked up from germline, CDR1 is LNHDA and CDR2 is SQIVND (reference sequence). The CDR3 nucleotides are TGTGCCAGTAGCCAACTAAGCGGGGGGGTCACAGATACGCAGTATTTT. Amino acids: CASSQLSGGVTDTQYF.

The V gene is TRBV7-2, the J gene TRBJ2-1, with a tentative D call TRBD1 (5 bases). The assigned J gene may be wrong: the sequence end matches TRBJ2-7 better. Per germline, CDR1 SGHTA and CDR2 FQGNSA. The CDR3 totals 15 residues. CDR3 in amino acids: CASSSLGRGYNEQYF. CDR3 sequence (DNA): TGTGCCAGCAGCTCCCTGGGAAGGGGCTACAATGAGCAGTACTTC.

As DNA, the CDR3 is TGTGCCAGCATCCGGACAGGGGGCAATGGCTACACCTTC. It encodes CASIRTGGNGYTF. This chain links TRBV5-4 with TRBJ1-2; 11 bases agree with TRBD1. CDR1 is SGHNT, CDR2 YYREEE, per germline (reference sequence). This CDR3 is 13 amino acids long. V dropped 6 bases and J dropped 6; count of bases not matched to a gene: 4. The full variable domain, completed using reference TRBV5-4 and TRBJ1-2, is ETGVTQSPTHLIKTRGQQVTLRCSSQSGHNTVSWYQQALGQGPQFIFQYYREEENGRGNFPPRFSGLQFPNYSSELNVNALELDDSALYLCASIRTGGNGYTFGSGTRLTVV.

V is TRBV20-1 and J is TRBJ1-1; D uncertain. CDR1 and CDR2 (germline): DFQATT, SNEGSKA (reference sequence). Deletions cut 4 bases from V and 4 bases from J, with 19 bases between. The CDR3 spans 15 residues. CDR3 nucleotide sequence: TGCAGTGCTACGGTGCTCCGTGGTCTGGGCACTGAAGCTTTCTTT. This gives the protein CSATVLRGLGTEAFF.

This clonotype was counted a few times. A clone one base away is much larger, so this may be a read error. The CDR3 loop is CASSWGQRSEQFF. Here the CDR3 DNA reads TGCGCCAGCAGCTGGGGGCAGCGCAGTGAGCAGTTCTTC. This sequence joins TRBV5-1 and TRBJ2-1; D might be TRBD1 (6 bases). The CDR3 length is 13 residues. Looked up from germline, CDR1 is SGHRS and CDR2 is YFSETQ. With 3 bases removed from V and 9 bases from J, the gap between germline ends came to 13 bases.

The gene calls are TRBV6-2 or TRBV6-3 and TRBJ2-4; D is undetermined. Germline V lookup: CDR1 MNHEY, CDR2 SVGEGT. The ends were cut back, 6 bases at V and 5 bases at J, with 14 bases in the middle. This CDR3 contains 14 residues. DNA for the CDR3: TGTGCCAGCAGCATGGAACGTTACGAAAACATTCAGTACTTC. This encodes CASSMERYENIQYF.

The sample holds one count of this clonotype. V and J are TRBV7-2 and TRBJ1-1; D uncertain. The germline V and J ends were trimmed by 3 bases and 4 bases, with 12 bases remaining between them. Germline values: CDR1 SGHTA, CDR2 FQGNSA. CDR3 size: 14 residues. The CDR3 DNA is TGTGCCAGCAGCTTTAAACGGCCCAGCACTGAAGCTTTCTTT. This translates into CASSFKRPSTEAFF.

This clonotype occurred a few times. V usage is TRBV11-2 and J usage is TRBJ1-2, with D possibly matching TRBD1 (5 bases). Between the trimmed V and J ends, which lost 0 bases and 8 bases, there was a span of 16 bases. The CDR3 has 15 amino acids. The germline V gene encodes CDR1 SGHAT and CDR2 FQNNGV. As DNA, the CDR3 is TGTGCCAGCAGCTTAGATCTGGGACTAAGGGGAGGCTACACCTTC. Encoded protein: CASSLDLGLRGGYTF.

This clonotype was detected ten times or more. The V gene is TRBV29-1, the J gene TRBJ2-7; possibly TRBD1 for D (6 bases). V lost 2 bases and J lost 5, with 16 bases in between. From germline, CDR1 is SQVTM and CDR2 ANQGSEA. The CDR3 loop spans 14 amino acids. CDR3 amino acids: CSVEIRGWLHEQYF. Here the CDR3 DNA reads TGCAGCGTTGAAATCAGGGGCTGGCTTCACGAGCAGTACTTC.

The CDR3 nucleotides read TGTGCCAGCAGTTACGGAGGGGCGACCAACACCATATATTTT. Translated, it gives CASSYGGATNTIYF. The V call is TRBV6-6, the J call TRBJ1-3; the D gene is possibly TRBD1 (5 bases). The CDR3 runs 14 residues. Germline CDR1 and CDR2: MNHNY and SVGAGI (reference sequence). V lost 2 bases, J lost 7 bases, and 12 bases lay in between.

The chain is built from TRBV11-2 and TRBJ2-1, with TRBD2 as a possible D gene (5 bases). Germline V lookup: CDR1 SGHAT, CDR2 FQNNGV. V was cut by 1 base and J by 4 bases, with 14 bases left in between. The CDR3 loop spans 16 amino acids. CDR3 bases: TGTGCCAGCAGCTTAGGCCTGGACTTTCGGTACAATGAGCAGTTCTTC. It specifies CASSLGLDFRYNEQFF.

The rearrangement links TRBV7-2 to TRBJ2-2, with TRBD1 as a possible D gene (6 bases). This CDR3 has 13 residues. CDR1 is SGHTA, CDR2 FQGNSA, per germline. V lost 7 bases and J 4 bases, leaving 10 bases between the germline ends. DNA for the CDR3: TGTGCCAGCAACTTGGGGGCCACCGGGGAGCTGTTTTTT. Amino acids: CASNLGATGELFF.

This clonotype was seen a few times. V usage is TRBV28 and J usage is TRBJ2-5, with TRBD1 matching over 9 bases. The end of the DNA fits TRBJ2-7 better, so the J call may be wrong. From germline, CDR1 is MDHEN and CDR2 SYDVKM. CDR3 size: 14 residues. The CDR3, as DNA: TGTGCCAGCAGCTCCGGGACAGGGTTGTTCGAGCAGTACTTC. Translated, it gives CASSSGTGLFEQYF.